This is a list of T cell receptor beta chains from one sample in a study of identical twins. TCRdb reanalysed the 5' RACE reads using MiXCR and keeps one entry per CDR3 protein. The data contain around 450,000 distinct CDR3 sequences, approximately 14% of them singletons. This sample also belongs to another study, concerning yellow fever vaccine responses in identical twins.

The sample consisted of CD4+ T cells sorted from blood. The receptors originated from a woman aged 18-29 years in good health. Each CDR3 is given with its conserved first and last residue. D genes are given only for firm matches. Some rows mark clone size as missing; the rest say once, few, many or name a class of expanded clone.

J | D | V | size | DNA | CDR3
TRBJ2-1 | TRBD2 | TRBV5-4 | . | TGTGCCAGCAGCGGAGCGGCGGGAGATTCCTACAATGAGCAGTTCTTC | CASSGAAGDSYNEQFF
TRBJ1-3 | . | TRBV19 | few | TGTGCCAGTAGTATAACCAGTAGCTCTGGAAACACCATATATTTT | CASSITSSSGNTIYF
TRBJ2-7 | TRBD1 | TRBV12-3/TRBV12-4 | . | TGTGCCAGCAGTTACAGGGGGTCCCACGAGCAGTACTTC | CASSYRGSHEQYF
TRBJ2-1 | . | TRBV7-2 | few | TGTGCCAGCAGCTTAAGTGCAGGGAAGGATGAGCAGTTCTTC | CASSLSAGKDEQFF
TRBJ2-1 | TRBD2 | TRBV20-1 | . | TGCAGTGCTAGAGCCCAGACTAGCGGGAGTGGTGAGCAGTTCTTC | CSARAQTSGSGEQFF
TRBJ2-1 | . | TRBV6-2/TRBV6-3 | . | TGTGCCAGCAGTTACTCGAGTGGGGACGTATCCACGGCGGAGCAGTTCTTC | CASSYSSGDVSTAEQFF
TRBJ1-6 | . | TRBV7-3 | few | TGTGCCAGCAGCTTAACGACAAAACAGGGTTCACCCCTCCACTTT | CASSLTTKQGSPLHF
TRBJ2-7 | . | TRBV2 | few | TGTGCCAGCAGTTGGGAAACCCGGGACGAGCAGTACTTC | CASSWETRDEQYF
TRBJ1-2 | . | TRBV5-5 | . | TGTGCCAGCAGCCCCGGATCGGGTGTAAACTATGGCTACACCTTC | CASSPGSGVNYGYTF
TRBJ1-2 | . | TRBV3-1 | few | TGTGCCAGCAGCCACAACACCGGGACCTATGGCTACACCTTC | CASSHNTGTYGYTF
TRBJ2-7 | . | TRBV7-2 | . | TGTGCCAGCAGCTTATTATCTGTTGAGTACGAGCAGTACTTC | CASSLLSVEYEQYF
TRBJ1-5 | . | TRBV28 | many | TGTGCCAGCAGTTACGGGGGGGATCAGCCCCAGCATTTT | CASSYGGDQPQHF
TRBJ2-4 | . | TRBV28 | few | TGTGCCAGCAGTTTCAGTGCGAAAGGCTCCAAAAACATTCAGTACTTC | CASSFSAKGSKNIQYF
TRBJ2-1 | TRBD2 | TRBV4-3 | . | TGCGCCAGCAGCCAAGCTTTTCGACTAGCCCTTCTCAATGAGCAGTTCTTC | CASSQAFRLALLNEQFF
TRBJ2-5 | TRBD2 | TRBV6-2/TRBV6-3 | . | TGTGCCAGCAGTCCCAGGACTAGCGCAAAGAACCAAGAGACCCAGTACTTC | CASSPRTSAKNQETQYF
TRBJ2-5 | . | TRBV28 | few | TGTGCCAGCAGTGGGCTTGTGCAAGAGACCCAGTACTTC | CASSGLVQETQYF
TRBJ2-3 | . | TRBV7-9 | . | TGTGCCAGCAGTTCCGCTCCAGATACGCAGTATTTT | CASSSAPDTQYF
TRBJ2-3 | TRBD2 | TRBV7-2 | many | TGTGCCAGCAGCTTAGACGGGGGGGGCACAGATACGCAGTATTTT | CASSLDGGGTDTQYF
TRBJ2-1 | TRBD1 | TRBV27 | . | TGTGCCAGCAGTTCCCACAATGGACAGGGCAAGCAGTTCTTC | CASSSHNGQGKQFF
TRBJ1-1 | . | TRBV12-3/TRBV12-4 | few | TGTGCCAGCAGCCATACAGTGGAAGACACTGAAGCTTTCTTT | CASSHTVEDTEAFF
TRBJ2-5 | TRBD1 | TRBV7-3 | . | TGTGCCAGCAGCCAAACAGGGGGTTTCGTCGAGACCCAGTACTTC | CASSQTGGFVETQYF
TRBJ2-7 | TRBD1 | TRBV18 | . | TGTGCCAGCTCACGATCGGGACAGGACTCCTACGAGCAGTACTTC | CASSRSGQDSYEQYF
TRBJ1-1 | . | TRBV11-2 | few | TGTGCCAGCAGCGCATTAAGCTGGGCTGAAGCTTTCTTT | CASSALSWAEAFF
TRBJ2-2 | TRBD2 | TRBV6-1 | many | TGTGCCAGCATGAGTCTAGCGGGGAACACCGGGGAGCTGTTTTTT | CASMSLAGNTGELFF
TRBJ2-3 | TRBD2 | TRBV20-1 | few | TGCAGTGCTCGGATAGCGGGGACTAGCACAGATACGCAGTATTTT | CSARIAGTSTDTQYF
TRBJ1-3 | . | TRBV20-1 | . | TGCAGTGCTCCGAGGACGGGAAACACCATATATTTT | CSAPRTGNTIYF
TRBJ2-7 | . | TRBV5-5 | . | TGTGCCAGCAGCTTGGGACCAGGGGCCTACGAGCAGTACTTC | CASSLGPGAYEQYF
TRBJ2-7 | TRBD2 | TRBV29-1 | . | TGCAGCGTTGCTAAGAGACTAGCGTTCGAGCAGTACTTC | CSVAKRLAFEQYF
TRBJ2-7 | . | TRBV2 | . | TGTGCCAGCAAGAATAGCGCGAGCTCCTACGAGCAGTACTTC | CASKNSASSYEQYF
TRBJ2-1 | TRBD1 | TRBV2 | . | TGTGCCAGCAGCGCCGGTACAGGGGGCTCCTACAATGAGCAGTTCTTC | CASSAGTGGSYNEQFF
TRBJ1-4 | TRBD1 | TRBV20-1 | . | TGCAGTGCCAGCCGGGACAGTAGAAATGAAAAACTGTTTTTT | CSASRDSRNEKLFF
TRBJ2-5 | . | TRBV18 | . | TGTGCCAGCTCACTTCTTATATCGCCGGGGGAGACCCAGTACTTC | CASSLLISPGETQYF
TRBJ1-2 | . | TRBV12-5 | . | TGTGCTAGTGGTTTGGTAAATGGATATGGCTACACCTTC | CASGLVNGYGYTF
TRBJ2-7 | . | TRBV27 | . | TGTGCCAGCAGTTCCAGAGGACGGAATTGGGAGCAGTACTTC | CASSSRGRNWEQYF
TRBJ2-7 | . | TRBV5-5 | many | TGTGCCAGCAGCGTGACAGGCTACGAGCAGTACTTC | CASSVTGYEQYF
TRBJ1-4 | TRBD1 | TRBV11-2 | . | TGTGCCAGCAGCTCTAGACAGGGTGGAGCAACTAATGAAAAACTGTTTTTT | CASSSRQGGATNEKLFF
TRBJ2-7 | TRBD2 | TRBV12-3/TRBV12-4 | . | TGTGCCAGCAGTTTCGGACTAGCTGCAAACGAGCAGTACTTC | CASSFGLAANEQYF
TRBJ2-1 | . | TRBV5-1 | few | TGCGCCAGCAGCTTGGCCGGGTCGGTCAGGGAGCAGTTCTTC | CASSLAGSVREQFF
TRBJ2-1 | . | TRBV12-3/TRBV12-4 | . | TGTGCCAGCACCCCCGGGGCACTAGGCAATGAGCAGTTCTTC | CASTPGALGNEQFF